This T cell receptor (beta chain) was captured in a study of shared clonotypes between healthy human individuals. The assay used deep level. Roughly 30,000 T cell genomes, or around 330 ng DNA, went into replicate PCRs of unsorted PBMC. Measured with immunoSEQ multiplex PCR; TCRdb has only the in-frame clones, and not every one. The sample lists a few hundred thousand clones, over 60% occurring once. CDR1 SGHTA and CDR2 FQGNSA come from the germline V gene. The junction had 7 bases not matched to a gene; V was cut back by 5 bases and J by 3 bases. The length of the CDR3 is 18 residues. Study conclusions and caveats: Enrolling few donors narrowed the genetic and exposure-history diversity that was represented.

As to this clone: Its antigen remains unknown.

The study drew all its donors from Caucasian adults living in Nashville, Tennessee. Sequencing was done on a sample of PBMCs. This rearrangement joins TRBV7-2 to TRBJ2-1; 16 nucleotides line up with TRBD2. This sequence originates from a woman aged 40 to 55 in good health. Some clones in this sample may be carry-over from other donors' samples. For the CDR3, the DNA is TGTGCCAGCAGCCGGGGACTAGCGGGAGGGCCCCGCTACAATGAGCAGTTCTTC. Protein sequence: CASSRGLAGGPRYNEQFF.